The entry that follows covers one T cell receptor (beta chain) sequence. Authors' data handling: Reference gene primer amplification gave estimated nucleated cell counts. TCRdb's table, derived via immunoSEQ multiplex PCR, lists solely in-frame clones and lacks some. V, J and clone size reflect that table, while D and trimming were determined from the DNA. The table shows about 97,000 clones, with roughly 89% occurring only once. The data belong to a study of blood T cell repertoires in COVID-19. Whole-study context: Italy, Spain and the United States were the sources of the convalescent and acute COVID-19 samples. T cells, B-cell-depleted T cells, or PBMCs supplied cDNA or gDNA.

The germline V and J ends were trimmed by 5 bases and 4 bases, with 25 bases remaining between them. Germline V gene lookup returns CDR1 SGHVS and CDR2 FNYEAQ. CDR3 length: 18 amino acids. The chain employs TRBV7-6 and TRBJ2-3; D is possibly TRBD2 (6 bases). This TCR derives from a human donor in a cohort sampled during active COVID-19. Material for sequencing was peripheral blood. The DNA of the CDR3 is TGTGCCAGCAGCCAAGAGGTTTTTGCGGGGTCGGAGGCAGATACGCAGTATTTT. Translated: CASSQEVFAGSEADTQYF.